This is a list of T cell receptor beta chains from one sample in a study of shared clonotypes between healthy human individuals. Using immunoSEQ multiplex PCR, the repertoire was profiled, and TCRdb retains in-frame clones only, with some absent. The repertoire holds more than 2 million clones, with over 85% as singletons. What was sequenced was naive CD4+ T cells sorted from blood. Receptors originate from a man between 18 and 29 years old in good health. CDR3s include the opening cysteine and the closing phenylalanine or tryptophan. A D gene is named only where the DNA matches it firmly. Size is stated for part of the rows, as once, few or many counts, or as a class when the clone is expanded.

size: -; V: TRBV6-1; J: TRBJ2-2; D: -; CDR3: CASMRETGELFF; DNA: TGTGCCAGCATGAGGGAAACCGGGGAGCTGTTTTTT
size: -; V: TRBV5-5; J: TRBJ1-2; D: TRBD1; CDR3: CASSLTQGGQGGGYTF; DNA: TGTGCCAGCAGCTTGACCCAGGGGGGACAGGGAGGTGGCTACACCTTC
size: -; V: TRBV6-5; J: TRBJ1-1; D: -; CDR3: CASLYRDGHTEAFF; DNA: TGTGCCAGCCTCTACAGGGACGGTCACACTGAAGCTTTCTTT
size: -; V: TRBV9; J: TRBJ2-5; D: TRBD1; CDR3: CASSAGGSGETQYF; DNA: TGTGCCAGCAGCGCAGGGGGTTCTGGAGAGACCCAGTACTTC
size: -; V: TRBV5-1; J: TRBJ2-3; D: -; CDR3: CASSLEGGSTDTQYF; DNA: TGCGCCAGCAGCTTGGAAGGGGGTAGCACAGATACGCAGTATTTT
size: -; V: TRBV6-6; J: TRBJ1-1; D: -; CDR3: CASSYIFGGPGTEAFF; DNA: TGTGCCAGCAGTTACATATTTGGGGGGCCGGGGACTGAAGCTTTCTTT
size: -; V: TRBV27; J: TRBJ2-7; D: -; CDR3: CASSLSGEGEQYF; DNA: TGTGCCAGCAGTTTATCAGGTGAAGGCGAGCAGTACTTC
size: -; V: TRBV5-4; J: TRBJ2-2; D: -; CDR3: CASSLAWGGELFF; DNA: TGTGCCAGCAGCTTGGCTTGGGGCGGGGAGCTGTTTTTT
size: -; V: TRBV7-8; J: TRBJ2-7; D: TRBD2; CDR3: CASSLESSGGYEQYF; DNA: TGTGCCAGCAGCTTAGAATCTAGCGGGGGGTACGAGCAGTACTTC
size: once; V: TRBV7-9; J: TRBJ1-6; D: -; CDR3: CASSLSGDYSPLHF; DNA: TGTGCCAGCAGCTTGTCGGGGGATTATTCACCCCTCCACTTT
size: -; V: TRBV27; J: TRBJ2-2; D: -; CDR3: CASSLRGPTGELFF; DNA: TGTGCCAGCAGTTTACGGGGGCCGACCGGGGAGCTGTTTTTT
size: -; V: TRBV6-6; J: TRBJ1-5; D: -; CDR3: CASREGGGNQPQHF; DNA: TGTGCCAGCCGTGAGGGTGGCGGCAATCAGCCCCAGCATTTT
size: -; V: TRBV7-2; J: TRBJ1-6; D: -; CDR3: CASSLGVVYSPLHF; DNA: TGTGCCAGCAGCTTAGGAGTAGTCTATTCACCCCTCCACTTT
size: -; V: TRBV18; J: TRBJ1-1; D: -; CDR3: CASSINHNGLNTEAFF; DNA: TGTGCCAGCTCGATAAACCACAATGGATTGAACACTGAAGCTTTCTTT
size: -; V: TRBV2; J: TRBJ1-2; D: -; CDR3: CASSLASNYGYTF; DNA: TGTGCCAGCAGTCTGGCATCTAACTATGGCTACACCTTC
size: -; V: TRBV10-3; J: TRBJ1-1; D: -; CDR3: CAAQGDTEAFF; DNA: TGTGCCGCACAGGGCGACACTGAAGCTTTCTTT
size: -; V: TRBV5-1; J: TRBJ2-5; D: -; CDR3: CASSLDPPTQYF; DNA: TGCGCCAGCAGCTTGGATCCTCCGACCCAGTACTTC
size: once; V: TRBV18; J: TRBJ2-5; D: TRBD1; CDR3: CASSYSGGFETQYF; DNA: TGTGCCAGCTCCTATTCAGGGGGTTTCGAGACCCAGTACTTC
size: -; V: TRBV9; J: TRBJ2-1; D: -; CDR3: CASSVGLAFNEQFF; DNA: TGTGCCAGCAGCGTAGGATTGGCATTCAATGAGCAGTTCTTC
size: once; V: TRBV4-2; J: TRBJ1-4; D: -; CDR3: CASSQENMVTGFNEKLFF; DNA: TGTGCCAGCAGCCAAGAGAATATGGTCACGGGGTTTAATGAAAAACTGTTTTTT
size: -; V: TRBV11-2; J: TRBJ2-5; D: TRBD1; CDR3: CASSSQGAGETQYF; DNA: TGTGCCAGCAGCTCACAGGGGGCGGGGGAGACCCAGTACTTC
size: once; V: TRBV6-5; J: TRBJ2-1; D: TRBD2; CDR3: CASSYASSGRNNEQFF; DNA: TGTGCCAGCAGTTACGCGTCTAGCGGGAGAAACAATGAGCAGTTCTTC
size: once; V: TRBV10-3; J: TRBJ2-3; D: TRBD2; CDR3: CAISLAGDPTDTQYF; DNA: TGTGCCATCAGTTTAGCGGGAGACCCCACAGATACGCAGTATTTT
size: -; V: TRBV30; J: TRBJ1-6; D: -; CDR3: CAWSSLSYNSPLHF; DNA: TGTGCCTGGTCCTCTCTCTCCTATAATTCACCCCTCCACTTT
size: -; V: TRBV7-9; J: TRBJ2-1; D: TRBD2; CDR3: CASSLGLAANNEQFF; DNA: TGTGCCAGCAGCCTTGGACTAGCGGCGAACAATGAGCAGTTCTTC
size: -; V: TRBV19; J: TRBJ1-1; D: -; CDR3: CASSIFRSTEAFF; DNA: TGTGCCAGTAGTATTTTTCGGTCCACTGAAGCTTTCTTT
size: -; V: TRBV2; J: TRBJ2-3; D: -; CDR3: CASSPPSRGGTDTQYF; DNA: TGTGCCAGCAGTCCCCCATCCAGGGGGGGAACAGATACGCAGTATTTT
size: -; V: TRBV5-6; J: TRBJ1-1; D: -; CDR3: CASSDSRAGNTEAFF; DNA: TGTGCCAGCAGCGACTCCAGGGCGGGGAACACTGAAGCTTTCTTT
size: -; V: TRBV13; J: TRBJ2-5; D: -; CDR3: CASSTNPVPRETQYF; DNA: TGTGCCAGCAGCACTAACCCCGTCCCAAGAGAGACCCAGTACTTC
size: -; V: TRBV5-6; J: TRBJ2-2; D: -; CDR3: CASSLISGELFF; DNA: TGTGCCAGCAGCCTTATCTCCGGGGAGCTGTTTTTT
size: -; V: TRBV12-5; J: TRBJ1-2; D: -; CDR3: CASASTGYGYTF; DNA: TGTGCTAGTGCTTCCACAGGGTATGGCTACACCTTC
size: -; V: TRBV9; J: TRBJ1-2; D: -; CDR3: CASSADNGDYGYTF; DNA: TGTGCCAGCAGCGCGGACAATGGAGACTATGGCTACACCTTC
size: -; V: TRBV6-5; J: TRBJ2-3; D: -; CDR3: CASSYSYGPTDTQYF; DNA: TGTGCCAGCAGTTACTCGTACGGACCGACAGATACGCAGTATTTT
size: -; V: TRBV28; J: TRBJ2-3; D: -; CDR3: CASSSITGNPDTQYF; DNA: TGTGCCAGCAGTTCCATCACAGGGAACCCCGATACGCAGTATTTT
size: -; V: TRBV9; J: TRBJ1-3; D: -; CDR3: CASSVGLAERGSESGNTIYF; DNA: TGTGCCAGCAGCGTAGGATTGGCGGAAAGGGGGTCTGAATCTGGAAACACCATATATTTT
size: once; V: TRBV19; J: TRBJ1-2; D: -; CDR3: CASSRRTADYGYTF; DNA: TGTGCCAGTAGTCGCCGGACGGCGGACTATGGCTACACCTTC
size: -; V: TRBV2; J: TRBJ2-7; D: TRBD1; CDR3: CASSTRQGGSYEQYF; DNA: TGTGCCAGCAGTACCAGACAGGGGGGGTCCTACGAGCAGTACTTC
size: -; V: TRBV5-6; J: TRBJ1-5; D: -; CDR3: CASSRFNQPQHF; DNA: TGTGCCAGCAGCCGATTCAATCAGCCCCAGCATTTT
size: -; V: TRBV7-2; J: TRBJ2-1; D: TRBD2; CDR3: CASSLSSSGLYNEQFF; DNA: TGTGCCAGCAGCTTGTCGTCTAGCGGGCTATACAATGAGCAGTTCTTC
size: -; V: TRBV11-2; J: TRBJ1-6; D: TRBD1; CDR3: CASRTGTGILRLGSPLHF; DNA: TGTGCCAGCAGGACCGGGACAGGGATCTTAAGGCTCGGTTCACCCCTCCACTTT
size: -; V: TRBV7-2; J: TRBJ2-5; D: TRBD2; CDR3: CASSSTSGAQETQYF; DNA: TGTGCCAGCAGCTCGACTAGCGGGGCGCAAGAGACCCAGTACTTC
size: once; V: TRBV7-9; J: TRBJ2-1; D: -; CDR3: CASSPGSGTRNNEQFF; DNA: TGTGCCAGCAGCCCTGGATCCGGGACCCGTAACAATGAGCAGTTCTTC
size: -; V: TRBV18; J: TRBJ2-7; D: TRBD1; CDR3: CASSPGQGAQETYEQYF; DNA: TGTGCCAGCTCACCGGGTCAGGGGGCACAAGAAACCTACGAGCAGTACTTC
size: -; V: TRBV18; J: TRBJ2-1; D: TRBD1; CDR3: CASSRGSGGTYNEQFF; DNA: TGTGCCAGCTCACGTGGGTCAGGGGGTACATACAATGAGCAGTTCTTC
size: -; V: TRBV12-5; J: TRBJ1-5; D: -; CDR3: CASGPSFQPQHF; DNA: TGTGCTAGTGGTCCCTCGTTCCAGCCCCAGCATTTT